This note documents a single T cell receptor (beta chain) sequence. Its antigen is unknown. The PCR contained 60 Vbeta and 13 Jbeta primers. The protocol was immunoSEQ multiplex PCR, while the TCRdb copy is restricted to in-frame clones and leaves out a portion. Its table records 150,000 to 250,000 clones. The record originates from a study of cytomegalovirus exposure and HLA in healthy donors. The study, taken as a whole, reports: In a later analysis, a genetic analysis reported fewer productive-TCR N-insertions in an Asian-associated ancestry cluster than the cohort average. Later on, analysis showed that most CMV-associated TCR beta chains appeared to be HLA-restricted. According to an earlier analysis, most TCR beta V segments yielded productive rearrangements about 87% or about 30% of the time.

The sequence came from a boy aged 5-17 years in good health and CMV-seronegative. The sequenced sample consisted of PBMCs.

In nucleotides, the CDR3 is TGTGCCTGGAGTCATTGGCGGGGGGGTACCTACGAGCAGTACTTC. Amino acid sequence: CAWSHWRGGTYEQYF. This sequence joins TRBV30 and TRBJ2-7; 9 nucleotides line up with TRBD2. This CDR3 comprises 15 residues. Germline V gene sequence: CDR1 GTSNPN, CDR2 SVGIG (reference sequence). The J segment lost 2 bases and the V segment lost 2 bases, leaving 7 bases of the junction unmatched.